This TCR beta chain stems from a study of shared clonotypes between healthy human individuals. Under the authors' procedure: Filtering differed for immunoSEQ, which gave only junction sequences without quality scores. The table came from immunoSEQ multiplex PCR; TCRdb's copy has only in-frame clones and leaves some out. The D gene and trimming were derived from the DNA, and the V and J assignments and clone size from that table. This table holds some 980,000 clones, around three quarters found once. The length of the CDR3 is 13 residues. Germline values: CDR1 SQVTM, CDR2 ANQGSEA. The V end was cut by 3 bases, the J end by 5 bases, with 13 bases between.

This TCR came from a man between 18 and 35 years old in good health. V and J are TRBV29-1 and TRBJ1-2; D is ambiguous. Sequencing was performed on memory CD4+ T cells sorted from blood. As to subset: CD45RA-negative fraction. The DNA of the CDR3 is TGCAGCGTTGACGCGGGTATAAGTTATGGCTACACCTTC. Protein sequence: CSVDAGISYGYTF.